The TCR beta chain described here comes from a study of shared clonotypes between healthy human individuals. Germline V lookup: CDR1 MNHEY, CDR2 SVGAGI. Deletions cut 6 bases from V and 6 bases from J, with 12 bases between. This CDR3 has 13 residues. Genomic DNA belonging to each subset was distributed in equal measure over several immunoSEQ plates. Repertoires were generated with immunoSEQ multiplex PCR, while TCRdb's copy carries only in-frame clones and drops some. This sample has under 1,900,000 clones, with roughly 98.5% found just once. Sequenced input: naive CD4+ T cells sorted from blood. The subset: CD45RA+ positively selected. The rearrangement links TRBV6-5 to TRBJ2-1; tentatively, D is TRBD1 (5 bases). The TCR sequence derives from a man between 25 and 39 years old in good health. CDR3 loop: CASRQVRGNEQFF. In DNA form, the CDR3 reads TGTGCCAGCAGACAAGTTAGGGGCAATGAGCAGTTCTTC.